In this sample, the clone carrying this T cell receptor (beta chain) turned up a few times. The antigen is unknown. This specimen belongs to a study of T-cell memory formation after mild COVID-19. CDR1 and CDR2 from the germline V gene are SNHLY and FYNNEI. Trimming removed 3 bases from V and 10 bases from J, with 13 bases in between. CDR3 length: 14 amino acids. Whole-study results and caveats: Contracting clones localized mainly to CM and EM when CD4+ and mainly to EMRA when CD8+. Among clones peaking at day 37 in the second wave, SARS-CoV-2 specificity remained unconfirmed.

TCRdb itself ran the 5' RACE reads through MiXCR, one entry per CDR3 protein. Among hundreds of thousands of distinct CDR3 sequences listed, over 15% were seen once. Sequenced input: PBMCs or a T cell subset sorted from them (not recorded which). This TCR came from a young man who had mild COVID-19 (a few samples of this study predate the infection). Cell type and time point are not known. The chain is built from TRBV2 and TRBJ1-6; a weak D match, TRBD1 (6 bases). The CDR3 sequence is CASSEGRGSSPLHF. As DNA, the CDR3 is TGTGCCAGCAGTGAGGGGAGGGGGAGCTCACCCCTCCACTTT.